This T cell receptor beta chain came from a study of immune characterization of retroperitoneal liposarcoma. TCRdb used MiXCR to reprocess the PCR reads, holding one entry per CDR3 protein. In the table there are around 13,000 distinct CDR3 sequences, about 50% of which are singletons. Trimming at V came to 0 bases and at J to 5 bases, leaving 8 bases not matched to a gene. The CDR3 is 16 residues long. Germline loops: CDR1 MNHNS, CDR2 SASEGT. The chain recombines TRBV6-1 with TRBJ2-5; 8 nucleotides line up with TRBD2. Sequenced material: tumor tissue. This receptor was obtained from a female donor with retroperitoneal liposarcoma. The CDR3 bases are TGTGCCAGCAGTGAAGCGCTCGGGGGGGACTGGGAGACCCAGTACTTC. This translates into CASSEALGGDWETQYF.